Listed here is a single T cell receptor (beta chain). Its antigen is not identified. CDR1 SEHNR and CDR2 FQNEAQ come from the germline V gene (reference sequence). Trimming removed 6 bases at V and 0 bases at J, with 5 bases between. This CDR3 has 12 residues. The sample is drawn from a study of cytomegalovirus exposure and HLA in healthy donors. Whole-study findings and limits: Approximately 160 TCR beta chains were listed as cytomegalovirus-associated.

The data were produced by immunoSEQ multiplex PCR, yet TCRdb's version contains in-frame clones alone and is incomplete. The sample includes about 180,000 clones, less than 85% of them seen just once. The sequenced material came from PBMCs. The chain combines TRBV7-9 with TRBJ2-5, with unresolved D. The receptor was isolated from a man aged 18 to 29 in good health and CMV-seropositive. The CDR3 nucleotides are TGTGCCAGCAGTGAGAACCAAGAGACCCAGTACTTC. It encodes CASSENQETQYF.